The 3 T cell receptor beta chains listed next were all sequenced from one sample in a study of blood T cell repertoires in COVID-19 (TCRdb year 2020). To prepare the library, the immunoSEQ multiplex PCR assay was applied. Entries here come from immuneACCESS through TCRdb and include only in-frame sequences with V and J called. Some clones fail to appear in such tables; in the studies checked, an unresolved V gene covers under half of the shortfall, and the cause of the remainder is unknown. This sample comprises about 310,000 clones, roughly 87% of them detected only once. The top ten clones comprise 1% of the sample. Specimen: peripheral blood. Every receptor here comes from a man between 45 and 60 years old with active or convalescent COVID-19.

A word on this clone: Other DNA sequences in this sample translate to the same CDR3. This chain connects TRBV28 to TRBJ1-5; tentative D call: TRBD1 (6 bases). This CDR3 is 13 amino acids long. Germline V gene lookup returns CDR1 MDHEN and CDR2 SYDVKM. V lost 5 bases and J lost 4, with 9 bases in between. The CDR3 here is CASSLQGNQPQHF. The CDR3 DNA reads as TGTGCCAGCAGTCTCCAGGGGAATCAGCCCCAGCATTTT.

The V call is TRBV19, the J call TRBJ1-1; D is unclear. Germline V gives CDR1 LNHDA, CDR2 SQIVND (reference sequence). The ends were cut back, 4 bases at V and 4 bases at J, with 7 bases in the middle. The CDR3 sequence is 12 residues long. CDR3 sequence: CASSNRGTEAFF. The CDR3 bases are TGTGCCAGTAGTAATCGGGGCACTGAAGCTTTCTTT.

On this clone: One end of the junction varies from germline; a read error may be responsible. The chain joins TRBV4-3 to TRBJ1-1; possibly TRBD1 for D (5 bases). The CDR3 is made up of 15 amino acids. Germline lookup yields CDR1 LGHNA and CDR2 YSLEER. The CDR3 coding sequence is TGCGCCAGTAGCCAAGATCAGATCAGGGTCACTGAAGCTTTCTTT. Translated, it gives CASSQDQIRVTEAFF.